This TCR beta chain originates from a study of blood T cell repertoires in COVID-19. About the research overall: Samples of COVID-19 (acute and convalescent) were obtained from the United States, Italy and Spain. T cells, B-cell-depleted T cells, or PBMCs supplied cDNA or gDNA.

Per germline, CDR1 LGHNA and CDR2 YNFKEQ. This CDR3 has 17 amino acids. J lost 3 bases, V lost 0 bases, and 4 bases had no gene match. As processed by the authors: Reference gene primer amplification gave estimated nucleated cell counts. The repertoire was sequenced with immunoSEQ multiplex PCR; TCRdb's copy has only in-frame clones and lacks some. That table is the source of V, J and clone size, and D and trimming were worked out from the DNA. Of 200,000 to 250,000 clones detected, approximately 80% appear once; the ten largest clones hold 7.4%. The TCR originated in a woman in her forties or fifties with acute or convalescent COVID-19. The sample taken for sequencing was peripheral blood. The chain carries TRBV4-2 and TRBJ2-1, with TRBD2 identical over 11 bases. CDR3 region: CASSQEASGGSYNEQFF. CDR3 nucleotide sequence: TGTGCCAGCAGCCAAGAGGCTAGCGGGGGGAGCTACAATGAGCAGTTCTTC.